The present entry profiles one TCR beta chain with its context. The sample comes from a study of OX40 agonist ivuxolimab in advanced cancers. V lost 5 bases to trimming and J lost 2 bases, with 19 bases between them. CDR1 SGHTA and CDR2 FQGNSA come from the germline V gene. CDR3 length: 17 amino acids. Sequencing was performed with immunoSEQ multiplex PCR; in TCRdb, only in-frame clones are kept and a portion is missing. The table has about 120,000 clones, 93% seen once. The input for sequencing was CD4+ or CD8+ T cells sorted from blood, taken in a trial of the OX40 agonist ivuxolimab. The source of this sequence is an adult with an advanced solid tumor such as melanoma, head and neck, liver or kidney cancer. V gene TRBV7-2 combines with J gene TRBJ1-5, with D maybe TRBD1 (5 bases). CDR3 sequence (DNA): TGTGCCAGCAGCCTAAGAATAACGGGGGTCGGCAATCAGCCCCAGCATTTT. Its protein product is CASSLRITGVGNQPQHF.